This T cell receptor (beta chain) was recorded in a study of T cell repertoires in cytomegalovirus infection. The wider study: CMV infection together with matching HLA type was indicated by public TCR beta signatures. Whole-study results and caveats: Cumulative frequency (of public TCR beta family members) identified carriers of CMV plus the relevant HLA. It was HLA-C-restricted CMV-specific TCR beta clonotypes that dominated the response ex vivo.

V was shortened by 1 base and J by 7 bases, with 12 bases between the two germline ends. The CDR3 is 14 residues long. CDR1 and CDR2 (germline): SGHTA, FQGNSA. TCRdb re-called the reads with MiXCR, one entry per CDR3 protein. The sample lists about 260,000 distinct CDR3 sequences, approximately 15% occurring once. In its sample, this clonotype was seen many times. The antigen is unknown. Sequencing was done on a sample of PBMCs. The source of this sequence is a human donor in good health (CMV status not recorded). Some clones in this sample may be carry-over from other donors' samples. V and J are TRBV7-2 and TRBJ2-3; D is possibly TRBD1 or TRBD2 (5 bases each). The CDR3 sequence: CASSLGGAGYTQYF. As DNA, the CDR3 is TGTGCCAGCAGCTTAGGAGGGGCCGGGTATACGCAGTATTTT.